A selection of T cell receptor beta chains follows, all from one sample in a study of Graves' ophthalmopathy and Graves' hyperthyroidism. TCRdb itself ran the multiplex PCR reads through MiXCR, one entry per CDR3 protein. This sample has approximately 700,000 distinct CDR3 sequences, with roughly two fifths found just once. The sequencing input was peripheral blood. Receptors originate from an adult man with Graves' ophthalmopathy. The CDR3 runs from the conserved cysteine through the conserved F or W. D genes are given only for firm matches. Part of the rows lack a size; the others show once, few, many or a class for expanded clones.

CDR3 protein	CDR3 DNA	D gene	clone size	V gene	J gene
CASSPGLVISGANVLTF	TGTGCCAGCAGTCCGGGACTAGTGATCTCTGGGGCCAACGTCCTGACTTTC	TRBD2	few	TRBV5-1	TRBJ2-6
CASSHGLQEFF	TGTGCCAGCAGCCACGGACTACAGGAGTTCTTC	.	.	TRBV12-3/TRBV12-4	TRBJ2-1
CSVHTGTRAYEQYF	TGCAGCGTTCACACCGGGACAAGGGCCTACGAGCAGTACTTC	.	.	TRBV29-1	TRBJ2-7
CASGFDTEAFF	TGTGCTAGTGGTTTTGACACTGAAGCTTTCTTT	.	many	TRBV12-5	TRBJ1-1
CASSLDRTGDYGYTF	TGTGCCAGCAGCTTAGACCGGACAGGCGACTATGGCTACACCTTC	TRBD1	many	TRBV7-6	TRBJ1-2
CASSRGQPQHF	TGTGCCAGTAGTCGCGGCCAGCCCCAGCATTTT	.	many	TRBV19	TRBJ1-5
CASGRGASTDTQYF	TGCGCCAGCGGCCGGGGCGCTAGCACAGATACGCAGTATTTT	.	.	TRBV7-9	TRBJ2-3
CASSAGTGADYGYTF	TGTGCCAGCAGCGCCGGGACCGGGGCCGACTATGGCTACACCTTC	.	.	TRBV9	TRBJ1-2
CASKWGGVPEAFF	TGTGCCAGTAAGTGGGGAGGGGTCCCTGAAGCTTTCTTT	.	many	TRBV19	TRBJ1-1
CASNPGTGGNTEAFF	TGTGCCAGCAACCCCGGGACAGGGGGCAACACTGAAGCTTTCTTT	TRBD1	many	TRBV2	TRBJ1-1
CASSLGTGLAEAFF	TGTGCCAGCAGCCTCGGGACAGGGCTGGCTGAAGCTTTCTTT	TRBD1	many	TRBV11-3	TRBJ1-1
CASKDSGTGDYEQYF	TGTGCCAGCAAGGATTCCGGGACAGGGGACTACGAGCAGTACTTC	TRBD1	few	TRBV12-3/TRBV12-4	TRBJ2-7
CSPAAAGSNYGYTF	TGCAGCCCCGCGGCGGCAGGTTCCAACTATGGCTACACCTTC	.	.	TRBV29-1	TRBJ1-2
CASSYGWGQYF	TGTGCCAGCAGTTACGGCTGGGGGCAGTACTTC	.	many	TRBV6-6	TRBJ2-7
CSARPGTGGNEQYF	TGCAGTGCTAGGCCCGGGACAGGGGGCAATGAGCAGTACTTC	TRBD1	.	TRBV20-1	TRBJ2-7
CASSLGAQSSYEQYF	TGTGCCAGCAGCTTAGGAGCCCAATCCTCCTACGAGCAGTACTTC	.	few	TRBV11-2	TRBJ2-7
CASTPLGTGAGQPQHF	TGTGCCAGCACTCCGTTGGGGACAGGGGCCGGACAGCCCCAGCATTTT	TRBD1	many	TRBV2	TRBJ1-5
CASSSPSGTDQETQYF	TGTGCCAGCAGCTCCCCGTCAGGCACCGACCAAGAGACCCAGTACTTC	.	.	TRBV7-2	TRBJ2-5
CASSRDSRGTYEQYF	TGTGCCAGCAGTCGAGACAGCAGGGGAACCTACGAGCAGTACTTC	.	.	TRBV7-8	TRBJ2-7
CASSLLSPGTGELFF	TGCGCCAGCAGCTTGCTATCTCCAGGCACCGGGGAGCTGTTTTTT	.	few	TRBV5-1	TRBJ2-2
CSARDGGSPLHF	TGCAGTGCTAGAGATGGGGGGTCACCCCTCCACTTT	.	.	TRBV20-1	TRBJ1-6
CASSLEALPFWETQYF	TGTGCCAGCAGCTTAGAGGCACTACCCTTCTGGGAGACCCAGTACTTC	.	.	TRBV7-2	TRBJ2-5
CSVKTGGQPQHF	TGCAGCGTGAAAACAGGGGGACAGCCCCAGCATTTT	TRBD1	.	TRBV29-1	TRBJ1-5
CASSQDTSQETQYF	TGTGCCAGCAGCCAAGATACTAGTCAAGAGACCCAGTACTTC	.	few	TRBV3-1	TRBJ2-5
CASKGGTGANYGYTF	TGTGCCAGCAAGGGGGGGACAGGGGCTAACTATGGCTACACCTTC	TRBD1	.	TRBV25-1	TRBJ1-2
CASSLASDLYTF	TGTGCCAGCAGCTTAGCTTCGGACCTCTACACCTTC	.	many	TRBV11-2	TRBJ1-2
CASRHYEELFF	TGCGCCAGCAGGCACTACGAGGAGCTGTTTTTT	.	many	TRBV10-2	TRBJ2-2
CASSDRGAGYNEQFF	TGTGCCAGCAGTGATCGAGGGGCGGGCTACAATGAGCAGTTCTTC	.	.	TRBV25-1	TRBJ2-1
CASSLTQGGEQYF	TGTGCCAGCAGCTTAACGCAGGGCGGGGAGCAGTACTTC	.	.	TRBV7-3	TRBJ2-7
CSSLANSYEQYF	TGCAGCAGCTTAGCGAACTCCTACGAGCAGTACTTC	.	.	TRBV29-1	TRBJ2-7
CASSLEAGTIYF	TGTGCCAGCAGCTTAGAGGCCGGCACCATATATTTT	.	.	TRBV7-9	TRBJ1-3
CSVGEGYGYTF	TGCAGCGTTGGGGAGGGCTATGGCTACACCTTC	.	many	TRBV29-1	TRBJ1-2
CASSYRTGNSPLHF	TGTGCCAGCAGCTACAGGACTGGGAATTCACCCCTCCACTTT	.	many	TRBV25-1	TRBJ1-6
CASSGSNVPYEQYF	TGTGCCAGTAGCGGGAGTAACGTACCCTACGAGCAGTACTTC	.	many	TRBV19	TRBJ2-7
CASSPEVLRRALFF	TGTGCCAGCAGCCCAGAAGTTCTCAGGCGGGCCTTATTCTTT	.	once	TRBV7-2	TRBJ1-1
CASSIGLATNEKLFF	TGTGCCAGTAGTATTGGACTCGCAACTAATGAAAAACTGTTTTTT	.	many	TRBV19	TRBJ1-4
CASSVGGWANTEAFF	TGTGCCAGCAGCGTAGGGGGCTGGGCGAACACTGAAGCTTTCTTT	TRBD1	.	TRBV25-1	TRBJ1-1
CASSVASQRSYEQYF	TGTGCCAGCAGCGTAGCGAGTCAGCGGTCCTACGAGCAGTACTTC	.	many	TRBV9	TRBJ2-7
CASSLPGQAGEKLFF	TGTGCCAGCAGCTTACCGGGACAGGCTGGTGAAAAACTGTTTTTT	TRBD1	.	TRBV7-9	TRBJ1-4
CAWSPGQGVSEAFF	TGTGCCTGGAGCCCGGGACAGGGGGTATCTGAAGCTTTCTTT	TRBD1	.	TRBV7-2	TRBJ1-1
CASSQRGTNEKLFF	TGTGCCAGCAGCCAACGGGGGACAAATGAAAAACTGTTTTTT	.	.	TRBV14	TRBJ1-4
CASHTTGNYGYTF	TGTGCCAGCCACACGACGGGGAACTATGGCTACACCTTC	.	many	TRBV2	TRBJ1-2
CASSLGGANNEQFF	TGTGCCAGCAGCTTAGGCGGGGCCAACAATGAGCAGTTCTTC	.	.	TRBV7-2	TRBJ2-1
CASSYQVVYTGELFF	TGTGCCAGCAGCTACCAGGTCGTATACACCGGGGAGCTGTTTTTT	.	few	TRBV2	TRBJ2-2